This T cell receptor (beta chain) originates from a study of CD8+ T cells in alopecia areata. About the research overall: Tofacitinib therapy lasting 6 to 18 months was followed by 6 months off drug.

Peripheral blood, together with lesional scalp punch biopsies, was collected from alopecia areata patients. The J segment lost 3 bases and the V segment lost 4 bases, leaving 5 bases of the junction unmatched. The germline CDR1 and CDR2 sequences are GTSNPN and SVGIG (reference sequence). The CDR3 is made up of 15 amino acids. After isolation, RNA underwent reverse transcription to generate cDNA as the sequencing template. Sequencing used immunoSEQ multiplex PCR; TCRdb keeps in-frame clones, though not all of them. The sample has about 150,000 clones, roughly 44% seen once. The sequence was collected from a human donor with alopecia areata. Material: CD4+ T cells sorted from blood. V usage is TRBV30 and J usage is TRBJ2-1, with TRBD2 identical over 11 bases. CDR3 in DNA: TGTGCCTGGACGATGGGACTAGCGGACTACAATGAGCAGTTCTTC. This codes for CAWTMGLADYNEQFF.